The 31 T cell receptor beta chains below were found in one sample sequenced in a study of neurological immune-mediated disorders. TCRdb re-analysed the 5' RACE reads in MiXCR, keeping a single row per CDR3 protein. Here the sample spans about 50,000 distinct CDR3 sequences, 3% being singletons. Sequenced sample: PBMCs. The receptors here all came from a woman in her fifties or sixties with multiple sclerosis.

Many counts were recorded for this clonotype. V is TRBV20-1 and J is TRBJ1-1, with D unresolved. This CDR3 has 14 residues. The germline V and J ends were trimmed by 3 bases and 3 bases, with 14 bases remaining between them. CDR1 DFQATT and CDR2 SNEGSKA come from the germline V gene (reference sequence). Here the CDR3 reads CSARVAGPHTEAFF. The DNA for the CDR3 is TGCAGTGCTAGGGTCGCGGGCCCCCACACTGAAGCTTTCTTT.

There are many counts of this clonotype. The rearrangement uses TRBV7-2 and TRBJ2-5; 15 bases agree with TRBD2. The V gene's germline CDR1 is SGHTA and CDR2 FQGNSA. J was trimmed by 1 base and V by 3 bases; bases with no gene match: 6. The CDR3 is made up of 18 amino acids. CDR3 protein: CASSFVGTSGGSQETQYF. In nucleotides, the CDR3 is TGTGCCAGCAGCTTCGTGGGGACTAGCGGGGGGTCCCAAGAGACCCAGTACTTC.

This clonotype was seen many times. The chain employs TRBV18 and TRBJ2-2; 7 bases map to TRBD1. CDR3 size: 16 residues. J lost 6 bases, V lost 1 base, and 8 bases had no gene match. CDR1 KGHSH and CDR2 LQKENI come from the germline V gene. The DNA of the CDR3 is TGTGCCAGCTCACCACGAGGACAGGTCCTACCCGGGGAGCTGTTTTTT. It yields the protein CASSPRGQVLPGELFF.

In its sample, this clonotype was seen many times. The gene calls are TRBV5-1 and TRBJ2-1; 10 bases are shared with TRBD2. The CDR3 sequence is 16 residues long. J was trimmed by 9 bases and V by 5 bases; bases with no gene match: 14. Per germline, CDR1 SGHRS and CDR2 YFSETQ. The CDR3 sequence is CASRELAGTLSGEQFF. The DNA of the CDR3 is TGCGCCAGCAGGGAACTAGCGGGAACCCTTTCGGGTGAGCAGTTCTTC.

This clonotype was seen at least ten times. The chain has TRBV20-1 and TRBJ2-1, with 8 bases aligning to TRBD2. Germline V CDR1 and CDR2: DFQATT, SNEGSKA (reference sequence). The CDR3 has 17 amino acids. V lost 6 bases and J lost 6; bases outside the gene matches: 19. CDR3: CSAPSVGAGEYINEQFF. Here the CDR3 DNA reads TGCAGTGCCCCATCGGTAGGAGCGGGAGAATATATCAATGAGCAGTTCTTC.

This clonotype was recorded at least ten times. J is TRBJ1-6 and V is TRBV20-1; 10 bases match TRBD1. Looked up from germline, CDR1 is DFQATT and CDR2 is SNEGSKA (reference sequence). This CDR3 has 16 residues. The ends lost 6 bases at V and 0 bases at J; junction bases unmatched: 5. The CDR3 loop is CSALDRGSSYNSPLHF. The CDR3 coding sequence is TGCAGTGCCTTGGACAGGGGGAGCTCCTATAATTCACCCCTCCACTTT.

The genes are TRBV6-5 and TRBJ2-3; D may correspond to TRBD1 or TRBD2 (6 bases each). CDR3 size: 15 residues. The germline gives CDR1 MNHEY, CDR2 SVGAGI. Trimming removed 7 bases at V and 5 bases at J, with 19 bases between. The CDR3 DNA sequence: TGTGCCAGCAAATCGGGGCAGGGGCGGGAAGATACGCAGTATTTT. It is translated as CASKSGQGREDTQYF.

Many counts were recorded for this clonotype. The chain joins TRBV5-1 to TRBJ2-3, with 9 bases that match TRBD1. Germline V gene sequence: CDR1 SGHRS, CDR2 YFSETQ. This CDR3 spans 15 amino acids. The junction had 6 bases not matched to a gene; V was cut back by 3 bases and J by 4 bases. The CDR3 nucleotides read TGCGCCAGCAGCTGGGGACAGGGAATGGCAGATACGCAGTATTTT. Its protein is CASSWGQGMADTQYF.

This clonotype was seen ten or more times. This CDR3 is CASSHGTGAEAFF. CDR3 nucleotides: TGCGCCAGCAGCCACGGGACAGGGGCTGAAGCTTTCTTT. The V gene is TRBV5-1, the J gene TRBJ1-1; TRBD1 matches at 10 bases. V shed 4 bases, J shed 6 bases, and the junction held 3 bases outside the gene matches. This CDR3 has 13 residues. Germline V gives CDR1 SGHRS, CDR2 YFSETQ.

In this sample, this clonotype turned up many times. This sequence joins TRBV20-1 and TRBJ2-1, with 12 positions matching TRBD2. Germline trimming cut 5 bases from V and 9 bases from J; bases unmatched to any gene: 11. Germline V lookup: CDR1 DFQATT, CDR2 SNEGSKA (reference sequence). CDR3 size: 15 residues. Here the CDR3 DNA reads TGCAGTGCTCAAATTCTAGCGGGAGGGGAGGGTGAGCAGTTCTTC. Translating gives CSAQILAGGEGEQFF.

This clonotype was seen ten or more times. The chain recombines TRBV20-1 with TRBJ2-1, with 8 bases identical to TRBD2. V lost 6 bases to trimming and J lost 1 base; unmatched junction nucleotides: 17. The CDR3 loop spans 18 amino acids. Per germline, CDR1 DFQATT and CDR2 SNEGSKA (reference sequence). The CDR3 DNA sequence: TGCAGTGCGCCCTCAGCCGGATCAGCGGGAGAGTCCTACAATGAGCAGTTCTTC. Translated, it gives CSAPSAGSAGESYNEQFF.

This clonotype came up many times. The gene calls are TRBV4-2 and TRBJ2-5, with 8 positions matching TRBD2. Trimming removed 2 bases from V and 5 bases from J; junction bases left unmatched: 7. Germline V gene sequence: CDR1 LGHNA, CDR2 YNFKEQ. The CDR3 totals 15 residues. DNA for the CDR3: TGTGCCAGCAGCCAATTCTCGGGGGGGCCCGAGACCCAGTACTTC. Translated: CASSQFSGGPETQYF.

The sample holds many counts of this clonotype. This chain joins TRBV18 and TRBJ2-7; D is perhaps TRBD1 (5 bases). The V gene lost 6 bases and the J gene lost 9 bases, with 15 bases spanning the gap. CDR3 length: 12 residues. Germline lookup yields CDR1 KGHSH and CDR2 LQKENI. CDR3 DNA: TGTGCCAGCTCGCCGGACAATTTCTGGCAGTACGTC. Its translation: CASSPDNFWQYV.

In this sample, this clonotype turned up many times. J is TRBJ2-2 and V is TRBV7-2; the match to TRBD2 covers 14 bases. The CDR3 covers 17 residues. Germline CDR1 SGHTA, CDR2 FQGNSA. J gave up 5 bases and V 6 bases, and 8 bases lay outside the gene matches. The CDR3 protein is CASRPGLAGGGTGELFF. As DNA, the CDR3 is TGTGCCAGCAGACCAGGACTAGCGGGAGGAGGGACCGGGGAGCTGTTTTTT.

This clonotype was counted ten times or more. V gene TRBV7-9 combines with J gene TRBJ2-2, with D tentatively TRBD1 (6 bases). V gave up 7 bases and J gave up 7 bases, with 13 bases separating them. This CDR3 has 13 amino acids. Germline CDR1 SEHNR, CDR2 FQNEAQ (reference sequence). The CDR3: CASTQLRGGELFF. The CDR3, as DNA: TGTGCCAGCACCCAACTCAGGGGCGGGGAGCTGTTTTTT.

This clonotype was counted ten times or more. This sequence joins TRBV3-1 and TRBJ2-2; 7 nucleotides match TRBD1. The V gene's germline CDR1 is LGHDT and CDR2 YNNKEL (reference sequence). Unmatched junction bases numbered 1, after V lost 0 bases and J lost 3 bases. The CDR3 totals 15 residues. CDR3 loop: CASSQEGQHTGELFF. The CDR3 nucleotides are TGTGCCAGCAGCCAAGAGGGACAGCACACCGGGGAGCTGTTTTTT.

This clonotype showed up many times. This chain links TRBV4-1 with TRBJ1-2; TRBD1 might be the D (5 bases). The germline V and J ends were trimmed by 3 bases and 2 bases, with 13 bases remaining between them. In germline, CDR1 is MGHRA, CDR2 YSYEKL. The CDR3 totals 15 residues. The DNA of the CDR3 is TGCGCCAGCAGCCACAAGTTCGCAGGGAACTATGGCTACACCTTC. Amino acids: CASSHKFAGNYGYTF.

This clonotype was found many times. The chain uses TRBV20-1 and TRBJ2-5; D remains ambiguous. With 4 bases removed from V and 2 bases from J, the gap between germline ends came to 8 bases. The CDR3 has 12 residues. Per the germline V gene, CDR1 is DFQATT and CDR2 is SNEGSKA (reference sequence). CDR3 sequence (DNA): TGCAGTGCTATCGGCAGACAAGAGACCCAGTACTTC. This translates into CSAIGRQETQYF.

This clonotype was detected ten times or more. The chain couples TRBV5-1 to TRBJ2-3, with D perhaps given as TRBD1 or TRBD2 (6 bases each). The CDR3 runs 14 residues. V was shortened by 5 bases and J by 2 bases, with 12 bases between the two germline ends. CDR1 is SGHRS, CDR2 YFSETQ, per germline. The CDR3 DNA follows: TGCGCCAGCAGTCCGGGGGCTTCCACAGATACGCAGTATTTT. This translates into CASSPGASTDTQYF. Filled out from reference TRBV5-1 and TRBJ2-3, the complete variable domain reads KAGVTQTPRYLIKTRGQQVTLSCSPISGHRSVSWYQQTPGQGLQFLFEYFSETQRNKGNFPGRFSGRQFSNSRSEMNVSTLELGDSALYLCASSPGASTDTQYFGPGTRLTVL.

This clonotype was observed many times. The chain couples TRBV20-1 to TRBJ2-5; D possibly corresponds to TRBD1 (6 bases). The CDR3 is made up of 13 amino acids. Germline values: CDR1 DFQATT, CDR2 SNEGSKA (reference sequence). Trimming left V 3 bases short and J 5 bases short, with 13 bases between. The CDR3 DNA is TGCAGTGCTAGCCCAACTACAGGGGAGACCCAGTACTTC. This translates into CSASPTTGETQYF.

Many counts were recorded for this clonotype. This sequence joins TRBV11-2 and TRBJ2-1; 9 bases line up with TRBD1. The CDR3 is 16 residues long. Germline V gives CDR1 SGHAT, CDR2 FQNNGV. Trimming at V came to 4 bases and at J to 2 bases, leaving 6 bases not matched to a gene. CDR3 in DNA: TGTGCCAGCAGCTCCATGGACAGGGGTCCCTACAATGAGCAGTTCTTC. This codes for CASSSMDRGPYNEQFF.

This clonotype was picked up many times. The chain employs TRBV18 and TRBJ2-3; D gene uncertain. Germline CDR1 is KGHSH and CDR2 is LQKENI. Trimming removed 3 bases from V and 7 bases from J, with 14 bases in between. The CDR3 consists of 14 residues. CDR3 in amino acids: CASSPSASLYTQYF. The CDR3 nucleotides read TGTGCCAGCTCACCCTCGGCTTCTCTTTATACGCAGTATTTT.

This clonotype occurred many times. The rearrangement joins TRBV7-6 to TRBJ2-1, with 8 nucleotides matching TRBD2. After removal of 6 bases from V and 13 bases from J, the junction contained 8 bases not matched to a gene. Germline V gene sequence: CDR1 SGHVS, CDR2 FNYEAQ. CDR3 size: 12 residues. This chain's CDR3 is CASRPPAGAQFF. For the CDR3, the DNA is TGTGCCAGCAGGCCACCAGCGGGAGCCCAGTTCTTC.

This clonotype was observed at least ten times. CDR3 in amino acids: CASSSPQGLNNSPLHF. CDR3 nucleotides: TGTGCCAGCAGCTCGCCCCAGGGCCTGAATAATTCACCCCTCCACTTT. This chain links TRBV7-9 with TRBJ1-6; possibly TRBD1 for D (5 bases). Germline assignment: CDR1 SEHNR and CDR2 FQNEAQ (reference sequence). There are 16 residues in the CDR3. Trimming shortened V by 4 bases and J by 5 bases, and 15 bases separated the two germline ends.

V is TRBV20-1 and J is TRBJ2-7; D possibly corresponds to TRBD2 (6 bases). The CDR3 totals 12 residues. The V end was cut by 6 bases, the J end by 4 bases, with 13 bases between. The germline V gene has CDR1 DFQATT and CDR2 SNEGSKA (reference sequence). In DNA form, the CDR3 reads TGCAGTGCCCAGACTAGTCGTTACGAGCAGTACTTC. Translation: CSAQTSRYEQYF.

This clonotype was counted many times. The chain links TRBV20-1 to TRBJ1-1; D is possibly TRBD1 (5 bases). CDR1 and CDR2 from the germline V gene are DFQATT and SNEGSKA (reference sequence). This CDR3 is 13 amino acids long. With 0 bases removed from V and 5 bases from J, the gap between germline ends came to 10 bases. Written as DNA, the CDR3 is TGCAGTGCTAGAGATGGGGGTTTTACTGAAGCTTTCTTT. Translating it yields CSARDGGFTEAFF.

This clonotype was detected many times. This chain joins TRBV12-3 or TRBV12-4 and TRBJ2-3; TRBD2 matches at 10 bases. J was trimmed by 5 bases and V by 4 bases; bases with no gene match: 9. The CDR3 is 16 amino acids. CDR3 DNA sequence: TGTGCCAGCAGTTCACAACTAGCGGGATCTGGAGATACGCAGTATTTT. It specifies CASSSQLAGSGDTQYF.

This clonotype was counted at least ten times. The chain links TRBV11-2 to TRBJ2-1, with TRBD1 matching over 7 bases. Germline-derived CDR1 and CDR2 are SGHAT and FQNNGV. The CDR3 runs 13 residues. V shed 7 bases and J 5 bases; nucleotides not matched to a gene: 5. The CDR3 here is CASTTGQNNEQFF. CDR3 nucleotides: TGTGCCAGCACGACGGGACAGAACAATGAGCAGTTCTTC. Full variable domain (outside the CDR3, taken from reference TRBV11-2 and TRBJ2-1): EAGVAQSPRYKIIEKRQSVAFWCNPISGHATLYWYQQILGQGPKLLIQFQNNGVVDDSQLPKDRFSAERLKGVDSTLKIQPAKLEDSAVYLCASTTGQNNEQFFGPGTRLTVL.

Many counts were recorded for this clonotype. The CDR3 DNA sequence: TGCGCCAGCAGCCCCACAGGATCCGAGTACAATGAGCAGTTCTTC. Amino acid sequence: CASSPTGSEYNEQFF. The chain joins TRBV5-1 to TRBJ2-1, with TRBD1 as a possible D gene (5 bases). Germline V gene lookup returns CDR1 SGHRS and CDR2 YFSETQ. V was pared by 4 bases and J by 4 bases, with 15 bases between. CDR3 length: 15 amino acids. Looking up the rest from reference TRBV5-1 and TRBJ2-1 gives the full variable domain: KAGVTQTPRYLIKTRGQQVTLSCSPISGHRSVSWYQQTPGQGLQFLFEYFSETQRNKGNFPGRFSGRQFSNSRSEMNVSTLELGDSALYLCASSPTGSEYNEQFFGPGTRLTVL.

The chain couples TRBV20-1 to TRBJ2-1, with 9 bases matching TRBD2. The CDR3 covers 15 residues. After removal of 1 base from V and 3 bases from J, the junction contained 4 bases not matched to a gene. The germline V gene encodes CDR1 DFQATT and CDR2 SNEGSKA (reference sequence). The CDR3 spells CSARVLAGFYNEQFF. The CDR3 bases are TGCAGTGCTAGAGTTCTAGCGGGATTCTACAATGAGCAGTTCTTC.

This clonotype was recorded many times. The junction does not match germline at one end; this may be a read error. V gene TRBV20-1 combines with J gene TRBJ1-5; D is possibly TRBD1 (6 bases). This CDR3 has 13 amino acids. Germline lookup yields CDR1 DFQATT and CDR2 SNEGSKA (reference sequence). This chain's CDR3 is CSAGGKGQKTQNF. The CDR3 coding sequence is TGCAGTGCTGGAGGGAAGGGACAAAAGACCCAGAATTTT.